A single TCR beta chain is shown here with its context. Its antigen is unknown. Assay used: immunoSEQ multiplex PCR; TCRdb lists only in-frame clones, some missing. This table has about 84,000 clones, approximately 95% appearing once. This sample was taken from a study of OX40 agonist ivuxolimab in advanced cancers. Across the study: In this cohort, patients received ivuxolimab, an agonistic anti-OX40 (CD134) antibody. Study-wide points: CD4+ and CD8+ T cells in blood underwent clonal expansion by week 6 at 0.1 to 3.0 mg/kg. Normalized T-cell clonal expansion was also low in some nonresponders.

The CDR3 is 13 residues long. V lost 4 bases and J lost 3, with 10 bases in between. Germline V CDR1 and CDR2: MNHEY, SMNVEV (reference sequence). The origin of this receptor is an adult with an advanced solid tumor such as melanoma, head and neck, liver or kidney cancer. This chain uses TRBV27 with TRBJ2-7, with a possible D match to TRBD2 (6 bases). The material sequenced was CD4+ or CD8+ T cells sorted from blood, taken in a trial of the OX40 agonist ivuxolimab. The CDR3 sequence: CASSSRDHYEQYF. CDR3 coding DNA: TGTGCCAGCAGTTCGCGGGACCACTACGAGCAGTACTTC.